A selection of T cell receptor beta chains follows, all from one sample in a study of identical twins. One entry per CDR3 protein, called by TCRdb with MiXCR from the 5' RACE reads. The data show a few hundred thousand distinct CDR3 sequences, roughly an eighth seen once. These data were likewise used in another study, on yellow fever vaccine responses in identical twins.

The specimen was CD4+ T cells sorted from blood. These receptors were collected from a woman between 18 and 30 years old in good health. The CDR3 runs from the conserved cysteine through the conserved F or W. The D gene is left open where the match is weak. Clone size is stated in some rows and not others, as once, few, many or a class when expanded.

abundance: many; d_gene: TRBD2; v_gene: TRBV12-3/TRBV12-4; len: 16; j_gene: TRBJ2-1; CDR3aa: CASSHWLVAGYNEQFF; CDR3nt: TGTGCCAGCAGTCATTGGTTAGTAGCGGGGTACAATGAGCAGTTCTTC
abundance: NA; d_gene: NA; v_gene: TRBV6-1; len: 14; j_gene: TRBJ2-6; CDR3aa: CASFLVSGANVLTF; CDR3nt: TGTGCCAGCTTCTTGGTCTCTGGGGCCAACGTCCTGACTTTC
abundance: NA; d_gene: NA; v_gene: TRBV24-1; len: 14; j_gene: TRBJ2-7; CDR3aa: CATSDERFGVRQYF; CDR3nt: TGTGCCACCAGTGATGAGCGCTTCGGGGTAAGGCAGTACTTC
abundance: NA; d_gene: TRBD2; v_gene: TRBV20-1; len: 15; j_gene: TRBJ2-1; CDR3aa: CSARILAGVRNEQFF; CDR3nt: TGCAGTGCTAGAATACTAGCGGGAGTACGCAATGAGCAGTTCTTC
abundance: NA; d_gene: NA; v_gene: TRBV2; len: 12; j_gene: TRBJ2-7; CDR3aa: CASSEGGSEQYF; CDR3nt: TGTGCCAGCAGTGAAGGGGGTTCCGAGCAGTACTTC
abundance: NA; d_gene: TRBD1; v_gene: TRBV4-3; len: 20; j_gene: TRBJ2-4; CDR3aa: CASSQERDSLFTLAKNIQYF; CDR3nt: TGCGCCAGCAGCCAGGAACGGGACAGCCTATTCACCCTAGCCAAAAACATTCAGTACTTC
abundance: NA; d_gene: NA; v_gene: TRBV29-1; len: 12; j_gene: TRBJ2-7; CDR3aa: CSVDTGPSEQYF; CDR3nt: TGCAGCGTTGACACGGGACCCAGCGAGCAGTACTTC
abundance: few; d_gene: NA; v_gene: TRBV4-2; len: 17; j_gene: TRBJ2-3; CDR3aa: CASSFPATITSTDTQYF; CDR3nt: TGTGCCAGCAGCTTCCCCGCGACGATAACTAGCACAGATACGCAGTATTTT
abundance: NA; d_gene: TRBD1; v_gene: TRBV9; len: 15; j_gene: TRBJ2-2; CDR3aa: CASSVDDRVTGELFF; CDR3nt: TGTGCCAGCAGCGTTGATGACAGGGTCACCGGGGAGCTGTTTTTT
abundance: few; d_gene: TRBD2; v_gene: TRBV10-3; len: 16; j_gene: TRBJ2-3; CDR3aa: CAIRTTSGGAGDTQYF; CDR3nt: TGTGCCATCAGAACGACTAGCGGGGGGGCGGGAGATACGCAGTATTTT
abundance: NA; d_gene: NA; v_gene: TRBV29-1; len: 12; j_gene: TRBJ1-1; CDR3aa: CSVRTWNTEAFF; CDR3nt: TGCAGCGTGAGGACGTGGAACACTGAAGCTTTCTTT
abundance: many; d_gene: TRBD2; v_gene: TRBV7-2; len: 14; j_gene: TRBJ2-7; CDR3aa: CASSFRLAGGEQYF; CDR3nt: TGTGCCAGCAGCTTTCGACTAGCCGGGGGCGAGCAGTACTTC
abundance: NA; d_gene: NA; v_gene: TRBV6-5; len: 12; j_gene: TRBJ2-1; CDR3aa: CASSYSGGAWFF; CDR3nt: TGTGCCAGCAGTTACTCTGGGGGAGCTTGGTTCTTC
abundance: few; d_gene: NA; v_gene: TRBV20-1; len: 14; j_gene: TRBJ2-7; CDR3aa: CSARGTATSYEQYF; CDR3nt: TGCAGTGCTAGGGGAACAGCCACGTCCTACGAGCAGTACTTC
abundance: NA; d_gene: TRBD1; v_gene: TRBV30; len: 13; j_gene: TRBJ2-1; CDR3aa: CASTPGQGVKQFF; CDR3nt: TGTGCCTCCACCCCGGGACAGGGTGTAAAGCAGTTCTTC
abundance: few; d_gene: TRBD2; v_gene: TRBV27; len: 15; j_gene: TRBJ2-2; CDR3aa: CASSLEPSGTGELFF; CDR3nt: TGTGCCAGCAGTTTAGAACCTAGCGGGACCGGGGAGCTGTTTTTT
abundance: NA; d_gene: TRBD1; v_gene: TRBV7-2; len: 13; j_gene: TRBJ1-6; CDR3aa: CATRGQANSPLHF; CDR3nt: TGTGCCACCAGGGGACAGGCGAATTCACCCCTCCACTTT
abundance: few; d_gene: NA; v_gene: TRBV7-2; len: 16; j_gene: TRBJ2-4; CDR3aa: CASSLVKGSAKNIQYF; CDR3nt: TGTGCCAGCAGCTTAGTGAAAGGGTCGGCCAAAAACATTCAGTACTTC
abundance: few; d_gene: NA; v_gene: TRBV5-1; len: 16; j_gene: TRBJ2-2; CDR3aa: CASSSNRAIRTGELFF; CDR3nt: TGCGCCAGCAGCTCGAACAGGGCCATCAGGACCGGGGAGCTGTTTTTT
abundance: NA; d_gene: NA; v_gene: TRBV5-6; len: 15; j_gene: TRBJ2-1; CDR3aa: CASSLYRAGGNEQFF; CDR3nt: TGTGCCAGCAGCTTGTACCGGGCTGGGGGGAATGAGCAGTTCTTC
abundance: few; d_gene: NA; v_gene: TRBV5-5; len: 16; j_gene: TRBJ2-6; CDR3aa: CASSLVLLSGANVLTF; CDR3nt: TGTGCCAGCAGCTTGGTTCTGCTCTCTGGGGCCAACGTCCTGACTTTC
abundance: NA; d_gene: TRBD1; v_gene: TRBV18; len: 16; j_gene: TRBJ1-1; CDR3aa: CASSPRQGASNTEAFF; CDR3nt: TGTGCCAGCTCACCACGTCAGGGGGCTTCGAACACTGAAGCTTTCTTT
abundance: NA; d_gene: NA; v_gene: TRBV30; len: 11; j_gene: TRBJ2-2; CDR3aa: CAWSAGGELFF; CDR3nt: TGTGCCTGGAGTGCTGGCGGGGAGCTGTTTTTT
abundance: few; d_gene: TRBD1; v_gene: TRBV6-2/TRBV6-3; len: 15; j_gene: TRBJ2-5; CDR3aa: CASSYRGQGQETQYF; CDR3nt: TGTGCCAGCAGTTACCGAGGACAGGGCCAAGAGACCCAGTACTTC
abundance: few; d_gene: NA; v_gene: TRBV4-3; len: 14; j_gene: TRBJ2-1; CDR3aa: CASSQEGRGYEQFF; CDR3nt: TGCGCCAGCAGCCAAGAGGGCAGGGGATACGAGCAGTTCTTC
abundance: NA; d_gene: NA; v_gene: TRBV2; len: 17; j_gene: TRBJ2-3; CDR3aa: CASSFPHGTPSTDTQYF; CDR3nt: TGTGCCAGCAGTTTCCCCCACGGGACCCCAAGCACAGATACGCAGTATTTT
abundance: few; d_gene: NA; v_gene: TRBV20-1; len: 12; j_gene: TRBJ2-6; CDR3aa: CSARSGANVLTF; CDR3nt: TGCAGTGCCAGATCCGGGGCCAACGTCCTGACTTTC
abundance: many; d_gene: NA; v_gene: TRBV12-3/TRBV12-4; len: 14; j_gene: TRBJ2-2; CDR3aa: CASSLRENTGELFF; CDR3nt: TGTGCCAGCAGTTTGAGGGAGAACACCGGGGAGCTGTTTTTT
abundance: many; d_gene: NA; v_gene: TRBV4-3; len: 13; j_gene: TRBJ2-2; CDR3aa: CASSQEGSGELFF; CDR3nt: TGCGCCAGCAGCCAAGAAGGCTCGGGGGAGCTGTTTTTT
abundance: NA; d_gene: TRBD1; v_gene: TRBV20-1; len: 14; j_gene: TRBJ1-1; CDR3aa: CSARRGTGGTEAFF; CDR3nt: TGCAGTGCTAGGCGGGGGACAGGGGGCACTGAAGCTTTCTTT
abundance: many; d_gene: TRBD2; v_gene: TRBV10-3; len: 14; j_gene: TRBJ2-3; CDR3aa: CAISTTSRTDTQYF; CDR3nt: TGTGCCATCAGTACGACTAGCAGAACAGATACGCAGTATTTT
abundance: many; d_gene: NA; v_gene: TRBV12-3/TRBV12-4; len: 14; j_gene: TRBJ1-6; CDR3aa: CASSLKGRESPLHF; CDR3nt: TGTGCCAGCAGTTTGAAGGGTCGAGAATCACCCCTCCACTTT
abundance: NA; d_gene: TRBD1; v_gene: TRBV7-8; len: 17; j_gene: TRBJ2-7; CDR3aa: CASSTRDRGATPYAQYF; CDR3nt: TGTGCCAGCAGCACCCGGGACAGGGGCGCAACTCCCTACGCGCAGTACTTC
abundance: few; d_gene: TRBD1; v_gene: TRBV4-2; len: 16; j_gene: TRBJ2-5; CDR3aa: CASSLNSRTGEETQYF; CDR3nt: TGTGCCAGCAGTCTCAACTCCCGGACAGGGGAAGAGACCCAGTACTTC
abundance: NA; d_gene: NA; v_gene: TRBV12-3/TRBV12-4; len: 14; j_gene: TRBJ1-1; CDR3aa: CASSLREADTEAFF; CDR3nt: TGTGCCAGCAGTTTAAGGGAGGCGGACACTGAAGCTTTCTTT
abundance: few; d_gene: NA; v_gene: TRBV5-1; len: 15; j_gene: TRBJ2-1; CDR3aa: CASSLTPVRYNEQFF; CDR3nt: TGCGCCAGCAGCCTAACCCCGGTTAGGTACAATGAGCAGTTCTTC
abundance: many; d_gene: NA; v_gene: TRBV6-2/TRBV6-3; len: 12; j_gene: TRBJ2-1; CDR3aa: CASSSPYNEQFF; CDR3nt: TGTGCCAGCAGTTCCCCTTACAATGAGCAGTTCTTC
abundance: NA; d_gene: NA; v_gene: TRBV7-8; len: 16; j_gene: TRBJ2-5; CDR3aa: CASSLYRVGRVETQYF; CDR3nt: TGTGCCAGCAGCTTATATCGAGTGGGCAGGGTAGAGACCCAGTACTTC
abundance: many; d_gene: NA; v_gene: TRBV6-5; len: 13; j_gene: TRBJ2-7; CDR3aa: CASSYSTGYEQYF; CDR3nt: TGTGCCAGCAGTTACTCCACGGGATACGAGCAGTACTTC
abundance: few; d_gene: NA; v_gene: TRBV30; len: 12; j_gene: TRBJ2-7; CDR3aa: CAWAEARREQYF; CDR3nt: TGTGCCTGGGCCGAGGCCCGGCGCGAGCAGTACTTC
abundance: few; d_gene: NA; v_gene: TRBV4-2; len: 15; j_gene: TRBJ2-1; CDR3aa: CASSQGADGYNEQFF; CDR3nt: TGTGCCAGCAGCCAAGGGGCCGACGGATACAATGAGCAGTTCTTC
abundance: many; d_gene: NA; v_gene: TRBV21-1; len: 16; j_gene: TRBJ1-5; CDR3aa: CASSKLAGLGNQPQHF; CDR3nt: TGTGCCAGCAGCAAACTTGCGGGTTTGGGCAATCAGCCCCAGCATTTT
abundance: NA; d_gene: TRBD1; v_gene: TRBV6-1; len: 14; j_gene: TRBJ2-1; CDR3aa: CASRGQSSYNEQFF; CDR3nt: TGTGCCAGCAGGGGACAGAGCTCCTACAATGAGCAGTTCTTC
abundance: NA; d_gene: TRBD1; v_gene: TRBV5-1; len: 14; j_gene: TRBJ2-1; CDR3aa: CASRAGTGNNEQFF; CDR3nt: TGCGCCAGCAGAGCTGGGACAGGCAACAATGAGCAGTTCTTC
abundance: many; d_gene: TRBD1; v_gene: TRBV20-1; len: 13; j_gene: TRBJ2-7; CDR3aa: CSASRQGLGEQYF; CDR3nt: TGCAGTGCTAGCAGACAGGGTCTGGGCGAGCAGTACTTC
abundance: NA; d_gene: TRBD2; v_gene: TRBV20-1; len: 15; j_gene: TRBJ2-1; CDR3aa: CSARDPERGGDEQFF; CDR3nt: TGCAGTGCTAGAGATCCGGAGCGGGGGGGAGATGAGCAGTTCTTC
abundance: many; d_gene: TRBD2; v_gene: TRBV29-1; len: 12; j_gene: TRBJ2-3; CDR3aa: CSASGITDTQYF; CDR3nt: TGCAGCGCAAGCGGGATCACAGATACGCAGTATTTT
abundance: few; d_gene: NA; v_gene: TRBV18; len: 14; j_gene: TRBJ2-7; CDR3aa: CASSPPEGFVGQYF; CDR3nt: TGTGCCAGCTCACCACCAGAGGGCTTCGTAGGGCAGTACTTC
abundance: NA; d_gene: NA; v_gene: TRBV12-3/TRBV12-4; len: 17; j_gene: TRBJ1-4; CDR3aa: CASSLFGRGLVYEKLFF; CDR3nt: TGTGCCAGCAGTTTGTTTGGCAGGGGCCTGGTGTATGAAAAACTGTTTTTT
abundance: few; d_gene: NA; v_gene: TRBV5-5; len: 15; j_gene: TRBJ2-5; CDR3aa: CASSYFNRAEETQYF; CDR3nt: TGTGCCAGCAGCTACTTTAACAGGGCCGAAGAGACCCAGTACTTC
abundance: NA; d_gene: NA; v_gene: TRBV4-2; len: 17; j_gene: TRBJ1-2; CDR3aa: CASSQDPLGAANYGYTF; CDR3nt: TGTGCCAGCAGCCAAGATCCCCTCGGGGCAGCTAACTATGGCTACACCTTC
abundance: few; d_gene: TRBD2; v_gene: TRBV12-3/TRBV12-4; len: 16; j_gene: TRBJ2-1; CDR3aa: CASSSRLADVGNEQFF; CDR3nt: TGTGCCAGCAGTTCCAGACTAGCGGATGTCGGCAATGAGCAGTTCTTC
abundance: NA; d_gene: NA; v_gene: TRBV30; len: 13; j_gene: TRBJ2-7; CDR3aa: CAWSRGTEYEQYF; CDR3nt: TGTGCCTGGAGTAGGGGGACGGAGTACGAGCAGTACTTC
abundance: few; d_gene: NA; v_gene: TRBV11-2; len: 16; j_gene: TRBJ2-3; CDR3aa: CASSLGEVRGSDTQYF; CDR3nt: TGTGCCAGCAGCTTAGGGGAGGTTCGCGGGTCAGATACGCAGTATTTT